The 3 T cell receptor beta chains given below trace back to one sample, sequenced in a study of blood T cell repertoires in COVID-19. Libraries were prepared by immunoSEQ multiplex PCR; TCRdb keeps only in-frame clonotypes and omits some of them. The sample has about 78,000 clones; 84% are singletons. The sample consisted of peripheral blood. Every receptor here comes from a man aged 50 to 60 with acute or convalescent COVID-19.

This clone was seen a few times. As DNA, the CDR3 is TGTGCCAGCACCCTGAACCCGGGACAGAGCAATCAGCCCCAGCATTTT. Its protein product is CASTLNPGQSNQPQHF. This chain connects TRBV28 to TRBJ1-5; 7 bases align to TRBD1. Germline V gene lookup returns CDR1 MDHEN and CDR2 SYDVKM. The CDR3 spans 16 residues. The J segment lost 1 base and the V segment lost 7 bases, leaving 10 bases of the junction unmatched.

The chain employs TRBV27 and TRBJ2-1; TRBD2 aligns across 11 bases. V shed 2 bases, J shed 6 bases, and the junction held 3 bases outside the gene matches. The CDR3 length is 15 residues. The germline V gene has CDR1 MNHEY and CDR2 SMNVEV (reference sequence). CDR3 residues: CASSLALAGVNEQFF. In DNA form, the CDR3 reads TGTGCCAGCAGTTTAGCACTAGCGGGGGTCAATGAGCAGTTCTTC.

V gene TRBV2 combines with J gene TRBJ1-5; D is uncertain. The CDR3 is 13 amino acids. Germline V CDR1 and CDR2: SNHLY, FYNNEI. The germline V and J ends were trimmed by 6 bases and 4 bases, with 10 bases remaining between them. The CDR3 reads CASRARVNQPQHF. The CDR3 DNA reads TGTGCCAGCAGAGCTCGGGTTAATCAGCCCCAGCATTTT.